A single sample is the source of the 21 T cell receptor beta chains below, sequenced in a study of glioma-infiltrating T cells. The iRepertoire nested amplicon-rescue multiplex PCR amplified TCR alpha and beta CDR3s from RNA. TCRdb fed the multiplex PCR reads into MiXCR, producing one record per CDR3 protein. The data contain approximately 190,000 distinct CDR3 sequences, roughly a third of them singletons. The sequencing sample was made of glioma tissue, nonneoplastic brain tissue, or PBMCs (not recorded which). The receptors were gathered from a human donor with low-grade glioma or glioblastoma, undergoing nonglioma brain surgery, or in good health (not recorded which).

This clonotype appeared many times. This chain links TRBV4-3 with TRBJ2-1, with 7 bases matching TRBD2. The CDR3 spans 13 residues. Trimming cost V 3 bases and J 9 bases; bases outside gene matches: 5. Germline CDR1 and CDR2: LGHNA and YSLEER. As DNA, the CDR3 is TGCGCCAGCAGCCAGGAGACTAGCCCTGAGCAGTTCTTC. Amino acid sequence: CASSQETSPEQFF.

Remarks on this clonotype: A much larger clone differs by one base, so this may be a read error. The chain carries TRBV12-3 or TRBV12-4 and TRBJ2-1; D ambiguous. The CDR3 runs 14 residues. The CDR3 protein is CASSFPDFYNEHFF. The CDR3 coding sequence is TGTGCCAGCAGTTTCCCCGACTTCTACAATGAGCATTTCTTC.

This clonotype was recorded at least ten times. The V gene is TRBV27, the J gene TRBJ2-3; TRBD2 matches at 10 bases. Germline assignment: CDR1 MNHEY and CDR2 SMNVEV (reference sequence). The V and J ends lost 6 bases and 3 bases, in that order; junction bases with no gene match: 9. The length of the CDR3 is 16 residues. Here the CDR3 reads CASRLSLAGETDTQYF. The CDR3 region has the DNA TGTGCCAGCAGATTAAGTCTAGCGGGAGAAACAGATACGCAGTATTTT.

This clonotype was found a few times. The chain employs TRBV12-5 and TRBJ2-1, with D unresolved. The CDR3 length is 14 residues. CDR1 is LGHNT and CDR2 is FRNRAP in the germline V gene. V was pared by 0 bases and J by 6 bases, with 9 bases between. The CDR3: CASGLVSPVNEQFF. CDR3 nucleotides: TGTGCTAGTGGTTTGGTATCCCCTGTCAATGAGCAGTTCTTC. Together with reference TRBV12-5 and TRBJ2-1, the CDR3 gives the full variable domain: DARVTQTPRHKVTEMGQEVTMRCQPILGHNTVFWYRQTMMQGLELLAYFRNRAPLDDSGMPKDRFSAEMPDATLATLKIQPSEPRDSAVYFCASGLVSPVNEQFFGPGTRLTVL.

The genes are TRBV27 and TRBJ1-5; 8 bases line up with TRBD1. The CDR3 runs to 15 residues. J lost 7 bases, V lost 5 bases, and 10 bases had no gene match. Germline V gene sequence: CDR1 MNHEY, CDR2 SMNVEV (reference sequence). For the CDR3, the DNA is TGTGCCAGCAGTACAGCGGACAGGGTACAACAGCCCCAGCATTTT. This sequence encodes CASSTADRVQQPQHF.

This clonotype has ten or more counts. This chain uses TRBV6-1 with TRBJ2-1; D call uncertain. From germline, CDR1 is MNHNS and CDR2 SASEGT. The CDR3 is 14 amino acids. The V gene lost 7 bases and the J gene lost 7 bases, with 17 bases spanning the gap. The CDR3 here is CASKVDFSTNEQFF. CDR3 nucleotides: TGTGCCAGCAAAGTGGATTTTTCCACTAATGAGCAGTTCTTC.

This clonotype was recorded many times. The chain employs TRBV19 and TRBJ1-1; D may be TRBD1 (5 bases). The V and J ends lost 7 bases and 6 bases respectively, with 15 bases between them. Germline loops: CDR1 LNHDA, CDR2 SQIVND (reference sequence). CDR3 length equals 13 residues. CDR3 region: CASNSFQGPEAFF. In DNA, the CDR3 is TGTGCCAGTAACTCTTTCCAGGGCCCTGAAGCTTTCTTT.

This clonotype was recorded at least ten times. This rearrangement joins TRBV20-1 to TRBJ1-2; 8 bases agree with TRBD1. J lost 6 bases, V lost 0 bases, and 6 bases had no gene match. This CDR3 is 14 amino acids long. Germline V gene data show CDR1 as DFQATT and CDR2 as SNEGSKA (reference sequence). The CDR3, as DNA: TGCAGTGCTAGAGATCGGGACAGGATAGATGGCTACACCTTC. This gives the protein CSARDRDRIDGYTF.

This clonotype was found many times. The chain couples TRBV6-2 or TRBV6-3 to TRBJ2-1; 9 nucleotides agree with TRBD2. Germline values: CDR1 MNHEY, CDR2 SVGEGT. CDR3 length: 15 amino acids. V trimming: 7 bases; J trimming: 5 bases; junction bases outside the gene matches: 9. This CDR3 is CASKKGLAGNNEQFF. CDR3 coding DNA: TGTGCCAGCAAAAAGGGTCTAGCGGGGAACAATGAGCAGTTCTTC.

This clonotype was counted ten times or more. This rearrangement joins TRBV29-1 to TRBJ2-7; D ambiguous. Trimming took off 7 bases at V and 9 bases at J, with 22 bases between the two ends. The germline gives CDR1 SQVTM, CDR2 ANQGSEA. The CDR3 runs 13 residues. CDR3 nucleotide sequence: TGCAGCGCCCTACCCGACCCGGCGAAGGGGCAGTACTTC. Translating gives CSALPDPAKGQYF.

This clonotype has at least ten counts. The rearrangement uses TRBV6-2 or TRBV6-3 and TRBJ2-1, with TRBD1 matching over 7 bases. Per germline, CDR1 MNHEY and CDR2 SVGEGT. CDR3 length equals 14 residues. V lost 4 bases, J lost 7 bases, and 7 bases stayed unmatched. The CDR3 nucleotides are TGTGCCAGCAGTTGGAGCTCGACAGGGAATGAGCAGTTCTTC. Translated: CASSWSSTGNEQFF.

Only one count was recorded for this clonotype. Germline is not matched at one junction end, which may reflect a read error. In DNA, the CDR3 is TGCGCCAGCAGTTTGGCGGATCAGCCCAAGCATTTT. It specifies CASSLADQPKHF. The chain joins TRBV4-3 to TRBJ1-5; D is undetermined. The V gene's germline CDR1 is LGHNA and CDR2 YSLEER. CDR3 length: 12 residues.

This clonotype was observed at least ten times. The CDR3 bases are TGTGCCAGCAACCCCGGACAACCAGTCACAGATACGCAGTATTTT. Translation: CASNPGQPVTDTQYF. The chain couples TRBV6-2 or TRBV6-3 to TRBJ2-3, with D perhaps matching TRBD1 (5 bases). Germline assignment: CDR1 MNHEY and CDR2 SVGEGT. CDR3 length: 15 residues. V was trimmed by 7 bases and J by 2 bases, leaving 16 bases between them.

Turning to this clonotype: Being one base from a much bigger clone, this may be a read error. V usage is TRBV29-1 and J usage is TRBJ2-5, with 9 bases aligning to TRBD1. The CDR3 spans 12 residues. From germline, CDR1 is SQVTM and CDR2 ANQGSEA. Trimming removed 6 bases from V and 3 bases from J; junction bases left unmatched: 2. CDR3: CSVGQGEETQYF. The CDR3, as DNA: TGCAGCGTGGGACAGGGCGAAGAGACCCAGTACTTC.

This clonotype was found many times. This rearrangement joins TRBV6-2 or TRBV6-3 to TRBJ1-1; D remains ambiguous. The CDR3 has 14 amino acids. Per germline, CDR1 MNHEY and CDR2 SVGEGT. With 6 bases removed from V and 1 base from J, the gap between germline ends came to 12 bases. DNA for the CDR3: TGTGCCAGCAGACCGGACTTTTCGAACACTGAAGCTTTCTTT. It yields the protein CASRPDFSNTEAFF.

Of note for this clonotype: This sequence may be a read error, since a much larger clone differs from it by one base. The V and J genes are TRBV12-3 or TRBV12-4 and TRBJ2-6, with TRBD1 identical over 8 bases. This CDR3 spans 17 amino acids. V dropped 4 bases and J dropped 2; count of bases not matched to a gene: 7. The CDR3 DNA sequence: TGTGCCAGCAGTTCACCCACAGGGGGTACTGGGGCCAACGTCCTGACTTTC. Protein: CASSSPTGGTGANVLTF.

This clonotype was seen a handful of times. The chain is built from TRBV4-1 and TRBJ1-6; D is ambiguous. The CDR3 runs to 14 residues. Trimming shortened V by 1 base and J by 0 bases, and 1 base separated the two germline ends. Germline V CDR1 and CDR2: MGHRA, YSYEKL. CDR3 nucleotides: TGCGCCAGCAGCCAAGGCTCCTATAATTCACCCCTCCACTTT. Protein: CASSQGSYNSPLHF.

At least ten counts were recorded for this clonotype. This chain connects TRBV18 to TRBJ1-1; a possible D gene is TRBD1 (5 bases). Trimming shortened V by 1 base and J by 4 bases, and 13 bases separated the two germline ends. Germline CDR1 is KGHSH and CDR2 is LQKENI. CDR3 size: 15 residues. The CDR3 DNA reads TGTGCCAGCTCACCACAGGCGGGGCTGGGCACTGAAGCTTTCTTT. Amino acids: CASSPQAGLGTEAFF.

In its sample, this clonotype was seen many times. CDR3 bases: TGTGCCAGCAGTGACTATACGCAGTATTTT. Protein sequence: CASSDYTQYF. The rearrangement uses TRBV2 and TRBJ2-3; D unclear. The CDR3 sequence is 10 residues long. Germline CDR1 is SNHLY and CDR2 is FYNNEI. Between the trimmed V and J ends, which lost 3 bases and 7 bases, there was a span of 2 bases.

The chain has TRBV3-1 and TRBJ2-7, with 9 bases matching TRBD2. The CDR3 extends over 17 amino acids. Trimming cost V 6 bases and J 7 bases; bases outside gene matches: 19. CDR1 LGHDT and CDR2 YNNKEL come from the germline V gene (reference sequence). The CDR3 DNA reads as TGTGCCAGCAGTTCCCCCGAGTCTAGCGGGAACTACAATGAGCAGTACTTC. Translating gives CASSSPESSGNYNEQYF.

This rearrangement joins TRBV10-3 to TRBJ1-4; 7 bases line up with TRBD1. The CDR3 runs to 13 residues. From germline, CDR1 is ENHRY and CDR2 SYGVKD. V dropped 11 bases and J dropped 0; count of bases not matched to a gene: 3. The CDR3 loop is CASQGATNEKLFF. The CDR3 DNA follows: TGTGCCTCCCAGGGGGCAACTAATGAAAAACTGTTTTTT.